Given below is one TCR beta chain in context. The junction had 10 bases not matched to a gene; V was cut back by 4 bases and J by 8 bases. This CDR3 contains 14 residues. Germline CDR1 reads SGHDN; CDR2 reads FVKESK. The source of the sample is a study of T cell changes during pregnancy in multiple sclerosis. This table comes from immunoSEQ multiplex PCR, and its TCRdb copy is limited to in-frame clones, with some not included. Among some 95,000 clones listed, approximately 92% were seen once. The clonotype originates from a female donor with multiple sclerosis, enrolled in a pregnancy study. Source: peripheral blood, taken in the first trimester of pregnancy. The genes are TRBV14 and TRBJ1-2, with TRBD1 matching over 7 bases. The CDR3 sequence is CASSPRKRGLGYTF. The CDR3 nucleotides read TGTGCCAGCAGCCCCAGGAAAAGGGGGCTCGGCTACACCTTC. The whole variable domain, remainder taken from reference TRBV14 and TRBJ1-2, is EAGVTQFPSHSVIEKGQTVTLRCDPISGHDNLYWYRRVMGKEIKFLLHFVKESKQDESGMPNNRFLAERTGGTYSTLKVQPAELEDSGVYFCASSPRKRGLGYTFGSGTRLTVV.